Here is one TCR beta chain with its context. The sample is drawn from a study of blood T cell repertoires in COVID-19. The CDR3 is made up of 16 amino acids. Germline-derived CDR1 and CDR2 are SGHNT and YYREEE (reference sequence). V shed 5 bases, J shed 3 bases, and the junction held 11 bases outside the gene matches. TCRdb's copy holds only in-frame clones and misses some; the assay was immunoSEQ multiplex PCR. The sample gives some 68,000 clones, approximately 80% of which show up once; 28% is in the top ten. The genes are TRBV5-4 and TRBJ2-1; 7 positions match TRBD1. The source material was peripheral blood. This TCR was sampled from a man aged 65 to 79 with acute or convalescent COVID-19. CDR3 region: CASRVAGQVYYNEQFF. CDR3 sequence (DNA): TGTGCCAGCAGGGTCGCAGGACAGGTCTACTACAATGAGCAGTTCTTC.